A selection of T cell receptor beta chains follows, all from one sample in a study of T cell repertoires in cytomegalovirus infection. Antigens for these TCRs are unknown. MiXCR was run by TCRdb on the reads, yielding one entry per CDR3 protein. The sample has approximately 110,000 distinct CDR3 sequences, over 30% seen once. The material sequenced was CD8+ T cells from cultured PBMCs, taken from culture after CMV antigen stimulation. The receptors derive from a human donor in good health (CMV status not recorded). Some clones in this sample may be carry-over from other donors' samples. Both conserved end residues are trimmed from each CDR3. The order of the fields is J gene, V gene, clone size, CDR3 protein. Some rows have no size entry. The others give once, few or many, or a class for an expanded clone.

J: TRBJ2-2; V: TRBV5-1; size: NA; CDR3: ASNPQSNTGELF
J: TRBJ2-7; V: TRBV29-1; size: NA; CDR3: SVAWRTEQY
J: TRBJ2-3; V: TRBV4-1; size: few; CDR3: ASRKTLDTDTQY
J: TRBJ2-3; V: TRBV11-2; size: NA; CDR3: ASSLGKGGAQTDTQY
J: TRBJ1-1; V: TRBV6-5; size: NA; CDR3: ASRRGRYTEAF
J: TRBJ1-5; V: TRBV27; size: few; CDR3: ASSWDSNQPQH
J: TRBJ2-7; V: TRBV6-5; size: few; CDR3: ASSSSSVYEQY
J: TRBJ2-2; V: TRBV7-8; size: few; CDR3: ASSPHGVGAVNTGELF
J: TRBJ1-2; V: TRBV6-5; size: NA; CDR3: ASSNPGQDYGYT
J: TRBJ2-1; V: TRBV6-5; size: NA; CDR3: ASSVTLAGGPNEQF
J: TRBJ2-1; V: TRBV7-8; size: few; CDR3: ASSLTSGGATYNEQF
J: TRBJ2-5; V: TRBV7-9; size: few; CDR3: ASSLQVEETQY
J: TRBJ1-2; V: TRBV7-8; size: NA; CDR3: ASTTGVAVDGYT
J: TRBJ1-1; V: TRBV7-6; size: many; CDR3: ASSLSFQSAGNTEAF
J: TRBJ2-6; V: TRBV7-2; size: NA; CDR3: ASSVGGPIDSGANVLT
J: TRBJ1-1; V: TRBV10-3; size: once; CDR3: AISGEQELNTEAF
J: TRBJ2-5; V: TRBV27; size: many; CDR3: ASSRDRVGRETQY
J: TRBJ2-7; V: TRBV12-3/TRBV12-4; size: many; CDR3: ASSPRDTYSYEQY
J: TRBJ1-6; V: TRBV20-1; size: NA; CDR3: SARGQGILNSPLH
J: TRBJ1-2; V: TRBV25-1; size: NA; CDR3: ASSEWGAYGYT
J: TRBJ2-2; V: TRBV6-1; size: NA; CDR3: ASSELAGDYTGELF
J: TRBJ2-5; V: TRBV6-5; size: many; CDR3: ASSYSSFGLQETQY